These 15 T cell receptor beta chains were all obtained from the same sample, sequenced in a study of blood T cells in healthy people across ages. Then a second PCR, running roughly 6 to 12 cycles, was carried out with a sample-barcoded 5' primer and a J-beta primer mix. Each CDR3 protein gets one entry after TCRdb re-called the 5' RACE reads with MiXCR. The table lists about 1.5 million distinct CDR3 sequences, roughly 43% of them singletons. Specimen: blood. Receptors were obtained from a young woman in good health.

This sequence joins TRBV4-3 and TRBJ1-2, with 9 bases lining up with TRBD1. CDR1 and CDR2 (germline): LGHNA, YSLEER. The ends lost 2 bases at V and 3 bases at J; junction bases unmatched: 7. The CDR3 sequence is 16 residues long. Written as DNA, the CDR3 is TGCGCCAGCAGCCAAAAACGGGACAGGGACTACTATGGCTACACCTTC. This encodes CASSQKRDRDYYGYTF.

CDR3 sequence (DNA): TGTGCCAGCAGATTGACTAACCAAGAGACCCAGTACTTC. Residues: CASRLTNQETQYF. The chain joins TRBV6-2 or TRBV6-3 to TRBJ2-5; maybe TRBD2 (5 bases). Germline lookup yields CDR1 MNHEY and CDR2 SVGEGT. The V gene lost 6 bases and the J gene lost 0 bases, with 8 bases spanning the gap. The CDR3 is 13 amino acids.

The chain joins TRBV20-1 to TRBJ1-2; D not resolved. CDR3 length equals 13 residues. The germline CDR1 and CDR2 sequences are DFQATT and SNEGSKA (reference sequence). V gave up 1 base and J gave up 4 bases, with 10 bases separating them. The CDR3 loop reads CSARADYGYGYTF. The CDR3 DNA sequence: TGCAGTGCTAGAGCCGACTATGGCTATGGCTACACCTTC.

This clonotype was seen a few times. This chain connects TRBV24-1 to TRBJ1-2; D remains ambiguous. In germline, CDR1 is KGHDR, CDR2 SFDVKD. CDR3 length: 17 residues. V was cut by 1 base and J by 5 bases, with 19 bases left in between. The CDR3 here is CATSDLRRQERSYGYTF. DNA for the CDR3: TGTGCCACCAGTGATTTAAGGAGGCAGGAGAGGAGTTATGGCTACACCTTC.

This chain links TRBV7-9 with TRBJ2-7, with 12 bases aligning to TRBD2. V lost 3 bases to trimming and J lost 2 bases; unmatched junction nucleotides: 11. This CDR3 comprises 18 residues. The V gene's germline CDR1 is SEHNR and CDR2 FQNEAQ (reference sequence). This chain's CDR3 is CASSFGTGTSGPTYEQYF. The CDR3 coding sequence is TGTGCCAGCAGCTTCGGGACAGGGACTAGCGGGCCTACCTACGAGCAGTACTTC.

The table lists this clonotype with a count of one. The chain carries TRBV12-3 or TRBV12-4 and TRBJ1-1; D unresolved. Trimming left V 4 bases short and J 1 base short, with 10 bases between. The CDR3 is 14 amino acids. CDR3 sequence: CASSSPRRNTEAFF. The CDR3 DNA reads TGTGCCAGCAGTTCACCTCGCAGGAACACTGAAGCTTTCTTT.

This CDR3 is CASRMTGSSPLHF. CDR3 sequence (DNA): TGTGCCAGCAGGATGACAGGGAGTTCACCCCTCCACTTT. The rearrangement links TRBV6-6 to TRBJ1-6, with 7 nucleotides matching TRBD1. CDR3 length: 13 residues. The V gene end was trimmed by 6 bases and the J gene end by 9 bases; junction bases not matched to a gene: 5. The germline V gene encodes CDR1 MNHNY and CDR2 SVGAGI (reference sequence).

The CDR3 protein is CASRRQGLRPQHF. CDR3 coding DNA: TGTGCCAGCAGAAGACAGGGCCTGCGGCCCCAGCATTTT. This chain uses TRBV12-3 or TRBV12-4 with TRBJ1-5; 7 positions agree with TRBD1. The CDR3 sequence is 13 residues long. V was pared by 6 bases and J by 9 bases, with 8 bases of the junction left unmatched.

Turning to this clonotype: It may be a read error: a sequence one base away is much more abundant. This chain connects TRBV12-3 or TRBV12-4 to TRBJ1-2; D is uncertain. The CDR3 has 14 amino acids. In DNA form, the CDR3 reads TGTGCCGGCAGCCCTGCCGGCAGGTCCTATGGCTACACCTTC. This codes for CAGSPAGRSYGYTF.

Concerning this clonotype: At one end the junction does not follow the germline gene, possibly because of a read error. The chain employs TRBV6-1 and TRBJ2-1; D may be TRBD1 (5 bases). Germline loops: CDR1 MNHNS, CDR2 SASEGT. The CDR3 totals 13 residues. For the CDR3, the DNA is TGTGCCAGCTACCCCAGGGTCCGCAATGCGCAGTTCTTC. This encodes CASYPRVRNAQFF.

This chain connects TRBV21-1 to TRBJ1-2. TRBV21-1 is a documented pseudogene. CDR3 length: 16 residues. The CDR3 protein is CASSKEEAGSSYGYTF. The CDR3 DNA reads TGTGCCAGCAGCAAAGAAGAAGCAGGGAGTAGCTATGGCTACACCTTC.

The rearrangement uses TRBV4-1 and TRBJ2-5; D uncertain. V shed 1 base and J shed 5 bases, with 20 bases lying between them. The germline V gene has CDR1 MGHRA and CDR2 YSYEKL. This CDR3 has 17 residues. The CDR3 DNA reads TGCGCCAGCAGCCAAGGGAGCGCCTCCTCGACCTGGGAGACCCAGTACTTC. This gives the protein CASSQGSASSTWETQYF.

This clonotype has a handful of counts. This chain connects TRBV20-1 to TRBJ2-1; TRBD1 aligns across 12 bases. J was trimmed by 12 bases and V by 4 bases; bases with no gene match: 10. Germline CDR1 and CDR2: DFQATT and SNEGSKA (reference sequence). This CDR3 is built from 14 residues. This CDR3 reads CSAKGGTGGFLQFF. CDR3 bases: TGCAGTGCTAAAGGGGGGACAGGGGGCTTCTTGCAGTTCTTC.

The genes are TRBV6-1 and TRBJ2-3; the D is unclear. This CDR3 spans 12 amino acids. V was pared by 2 bases and J by 4 bases, with 4 bases between. Germline CDR1 MNHNS, CDR2 SASEGT. CDR3 nucleotides: TGTGCCAGCAGTGAAATGGCAGATACGCAGTATTTT. The encoded protein is CASSEMADTQYF.

The chain carries TRBV6-5 and TRBJ2-1; 8 nucleotides line up with TRBD2. V trimming: 6 bases; J trimming: 3 bases; junction bases outside the gene matches: 10. The CDR3 sequence is 16 residues long. Looked up from germline, CDR1 is MNHEY and CDR2 is SVGAGI. CDR3 nucleotides: TGTGCCAGCAGCGGAGAGGCAGCGGGGGTCTACAATGAGCAGTTCTTC. Translation: CASSGEAAGVYNEQFF.